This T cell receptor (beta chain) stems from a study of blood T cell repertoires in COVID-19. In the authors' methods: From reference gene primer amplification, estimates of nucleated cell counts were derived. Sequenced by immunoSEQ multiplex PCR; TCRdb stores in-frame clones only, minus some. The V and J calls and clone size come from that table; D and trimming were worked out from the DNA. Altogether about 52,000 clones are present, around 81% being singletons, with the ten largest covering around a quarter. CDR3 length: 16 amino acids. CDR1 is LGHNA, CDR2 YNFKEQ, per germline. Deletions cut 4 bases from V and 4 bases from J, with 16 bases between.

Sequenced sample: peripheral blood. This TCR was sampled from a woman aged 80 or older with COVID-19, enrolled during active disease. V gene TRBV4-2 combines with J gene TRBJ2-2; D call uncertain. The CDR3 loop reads CASSPSLFTSTGELFF. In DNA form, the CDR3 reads TGTGCCAGCAGCCCAAGCCTCTTTACGTCCACCGGGGAGCTGTTTTTT.